A selection of T cell receptor beta chains follows, all from one sample in a study of blood T cell repertoires in COVID-19. This table comes from immunoSEQ multiplex PCR, and its TCRdb copy is limited to in-frame clones, with some not included. The sample has some 250,000 clones, approximately 80% seen once. The sample comprised peripheral blood. The source of these receptors is a woman older than 75 with COVID-19, enrolled during active disease. The CDR3 runs from the conserved cysteine through the conserved F or W. Each record gives: J gene, V gene, D gene, clone size, CDR3 protein, CDR3 DNA. D genes are given only for firm matches. A clone size is listed for some rows: how often the clone was seen (once, few, many), or a class if it is expanded.

j_call: TRBJ1-2
v_call: TRBV12-3/TRBV12-4
d_call: -
clone_size: -
cdr3_aa: CASSLRGLGYTF
cdr3_nt: TGTGCCAGCAGTTTACGAGGACTAGGCTACACCTTC

j_call: TRBJ2-5
v_call: TRBV5-1
d_call: TRBD2
clone_size: -
cdr3_aa: CASSSASGGRIGETQYF
cdr3_nt: TGCGCCAGCAGCTCTGCAAGTGGCGGGAGAATAGGAGAGACCCAGTACTTC

j_call: TRBJ2-2
v_call: TRBV4-2
d_call: TRBD1
clone_size: -
cdr3_aa: CASSQGDRPSGELFF
cdr3_nt: TGTGCCAGCTCCCAAGGGGACAGGCCTTCCGGGGAGCTGTTTTTT

j_call: TRBJ2-2
v_call: TRBV19
d_call: -
clone_size: -
cdr3_aa: CASRPRGELFF
cdr3_nt: TGTGCCAGTAGGCCTCGGGGGGAGCTGTTTTTT

j_call: TRBJ1-1
v_call: TRBV12-3/TRBV12-4
d_call: -
clone_size: few
cdr3_aa: CASSYFMNTEAFF
cdr3_nt: TGTGCCAGCAGTTATTTCATGAACACTGAAGCTTTCTTT

j_call: TRBJ1-3
v_call: TRBV6-5
d_call: -
clone_size: -
cdr3_aa: CASSYGGDGNTIYF
cdr3_nt: TGTGCCAGCAGTTACGGGGGGGATGGAAACACCATATATTTT

j_call: TRBJ1-4
v_call: TRBV24-1
d_call: -
clone_size: once
cdr3_aa: CATSDFSYGEGVREKLFF
cdr3_nt: TGTGCCACCAGTGATTTCTCATACGGAGAGGGTGTAAGGGAAAAACTGTTTTTT

j_call: TRBJ1-2
v_call: TRBV6-5
d_call: -
clone_size: -
cdr3_aa: CASLSRTAPVNGYTF
cdr3_nt: TGTGCCAGCCTCTCGAGGACAGCTCCCGTTAATGGCTACACCTTC

j_call: TRBJ2-7
v_call: TRBV4-2
d_call: TRBD2
clone_size: many
cdr3_aa: CASSQDPSGTSLGEQYF
cdr3_nt: TGTGCCAGCAGCCAAGATCCTAGCGGGACCTCCTTAGGGGAGCAGTACTTC

j_call: TRBJ2-5
v_call: TRBV28
d_call: TRBD2
clone_size: -
cdr3_aa: CASSSTLAGGSGETQYF
cdr3_nt: TGTGCCAGCAGTTCCACCTTAGCGGGAGGATCGGGGGAGACCCAGTACTTC

j_call: TRBJ1-1
v_call: TRBV6-5
d_call: -
clone_size: -
cdr3_aa: CASIRGRGTEAFF
cdr3_nt: TGTGCCAGCATCAGGGGCAGGGGCACTGAAGCTTTCTTT

j_call: TRBJ2-1
v_call: TRBV27
d_call: TRBD1
clone_size: -
cdr3_aa: CASSPRDRNNEQFF
cdr3_nt: TGTGCCAGCAGTCCCCGGGACAGAAACAATGAGCAGTTCTTC

j_call: TRBJ2-1
v_call: TRBV28
d_call: -
clone_size: -
cdr3_aa: CASSLPTGSSYNEQFF
cdr3_nt: TGTGCCAGCAGTTTACCTACAGGGAGCTCCTACAATGAGCAGTTCTTC

j_call: TRBJ2-7
v_call: TRBV3-1/TRBV3-2
d_call: TRBD1
clone_size: -
cdr3_aa: CASSQGGTGSYEQYF
cdr3_nt: TGTGCCAGCAGCCAAGGGGGGACAGGGTCCTACGAGCAGTACTTC

j_call: TRBJ1-2
v_call: TRBV7-8
d_call: TRBD1
clone_size: -
cdr3_aa: CASSKGGSHYGYTF
cdr3_nt: TGTGCCAGCAGTAAAGGGGGCTCGCACTATGGCTACACCTTC

j_call: TRBJ1-1
v_call: TRBV2
d_call: -
clone_size: -
cdr3_aa: CASSAGERTEAFF
cdr3_nt: TGTGCCAGCAGTGCGGGGGAGAGGACTGAAGCTTTCTTT

j_call: TRBJ1-6
v_call: TRBV18
d_call: -
clone_size: -
cdr3_aa: CASSPSPGSGNSPLHF
cdr3_nt: TGTGCCAGCTCACCATCCCCCGGGTCCGGGAATTCACCCCTCCACTTT

j_call: TRBJ2-2
v_call: TRBV12-3/TRBV12-4
d_call: -
clone_size: once
cdr3_aa: CASSLSNTGELFF
cdr3_nt: TGTGCCAGCAGTTTATCTAACACCGGGGAGCTGTTTTTT

j_call: TRBJ1-4
v_call: TRBV18
d_call: TRBD1
clone_size: -
cdr3_aa: CASSPRDRVGANEKLFF
cdr3_nt: TGTGCCAGCTCACCAAGGGACAGGGTCGGGGCTAATGAAAAACTGTTTTTT

j_call: TRBJ1-2
v_call: TRBV27
d_call: TRBD1
clone_size: -
cdr3_aa: CASSLTTGNRKGYTF
cdr3_nt: TGTGCCAGCAGTTTAACGACAGGGAATAGAAAAGGCTACACCTTC

j_call: TRBJ2-3
v_call: TRBV11-2
d_call: -
clone_size: once
cdr3_aa: CASSSREETDTQYF
cdr3_nt: TGTGCCAGCAGCTCTAGGGAGGAAACAGATACGCAGTATTTT

j_call: TRBJ1-2
v_call: TRBV3-1/TRBV3-2
d_call: -
clone_size: once
cdr3_aa: CASSRSYGYTF
cdr3_nt: TGTGCCAGCAGCCGTAGCTATGGCTACACCTTC

j_call: TRBJ2-7
v_call: TRBV5-4
d_call: -
clone_size: -
cdr3_aa: CASSLISRGQEQYF
cdr3_nt: TGTGCCAGCAGCTTGATCTCTAGGGGTCAAGAGCAGTACTTC

j_call: TRBJ2-5
v_call: TRBV5-1
d_call: -
clone_size: -
cdr3_aa: CASSLGSDQETQYF
cdr3_nt: TGCGCCAGCAGCTTGGGGTCAGATCAAGAGACCCAGTACTTC

j_call: TRBJ2-7
v_call: TRBV3-1/TRBV3-2
d_call: -
clone_size: -
cdr3_aa: CASSQEEGDLGPEQYF
cdr3_nt: TGTGCCAGCAGCCAAGAAGAGGGCGACCTGGGTCCCGAGCAGTACTTC

j_call: TRBJ2-1
v_call: TRBV5-6
d_call: -
clone_size: few
cdr3_aa: CASSLILLNEQFF
cdr3_nt: TGTGCCAGCAGCTTGATACTCCTCAATGAGCAGTTCTTC

j_call: TRBJ1-1
v_call: TRBV4-2
d_call: -
clone_size: -
cdr3_aa: CASSQVRDTLMNTEAFF
cdr3_nt: TGTGCCAGCAGCCAAGTCCGGGACACCTTGATGAACACTGAAGCTTTCTTT

j_call: TRBJ1-5
v_call: TRBV2
d_call: TRBD1
clone_size: -
cdr3_aa: CASSEGHRGISFRSNQPQHF
cdr3_nt: TGTGCCAGCAGCGAAGGGCACAGGGGGATAAGCTTTAGGAGCAATCAGCCCCAGCATTTT

j_call: TRBJ2-1
v_call: TRBV19
d_call: TRBD2
clone_size: -
cdr3_aa: CASSKQRGAYNEQFF
cdr3_nt: TGTGCCAGTAGTAAGCAGCGGGGGGCGTACAATGAGCAGTTCTTC

j_call: TRBJ1-1
v_call: TRBV30
d_call: -
clone_size: -
cdr3_aa: CAWSVQVFGEAFF
cdr3_nt: TGTGCCTGGAGTGTACAGGTGTTCGGTGAAGCTTTCTTT

j_call: TRBJ2-2
v_call: TRBV27
d_call: -
clone_size: -
cdr3_aa: CASSFSSRVLTGELFF
cdr3_nt: TGTGCCAGCAGTTTCTCCTCCAGGGTTTTAACCGGGGAGCTGTTTTTT

j_call: TRBJ1-5
v_call: TRBV7-9
d_call: -
clone_size: -
cdr3_aa: CASSKDSSGSNQPQHF
cdr3_nt: TGTGCCAGCAGCAAAGACAGTTCTGGGAGCAATCAGCCCCAGCATTTT

j_call: TRBJ2-1
v_call: TRBV9
d_call: TRBD2
clone_size: once
cdr3_aa: CASSDTSGKIRQFF
cdr3_nt: TGTGCCAGCAGCGATACTAGCGGGAAAATTCGACAGTTCTTC

j_call: TRBJ2-3
v_call: TRBV25-1
d_call: TRBD2
clone_size: -
cdr3_aa: CASSDTGGRRTQYF
cdr3_nt: TGTGCCAGCAGTGATACGGGGGGGAGGCGTACGCAGTATTTT

j_call: TRBJ1-3
v_call: TRBV9
d_call: -
clone_size: -
cdr3_aa: CASSLEGISGNTIYF
cdr3_nt: TGTGCCAGCAGCCTTGAGGGCATCTCTGGAAACACCATATATTTT

j_call: TRBJ2-7
v_call: TRBV5-1
d_call: -
clone_size: -
cdr3_aa: CASSLEYNEQYF
cdr3_nt: TGCGCCAGCAGCTTGGAGTACAACGAGCAGTACTTC

j_call: TRBJ2-7
v_call: TRBV27
d_call: TRBD2
clone_size: -
cdr3_aa: CASSFTAGDSYEQYF
cdr3_nt: TGTGCCAGCAGTTTTACAGCGGGGGACTCCTACGAGCAGTACTTC

j_call: TRBJ1-4
v_call: TRBV7-2
d_call: -
clone_size: -
cdr3_aa: CASSVGGAEKLFF
cdr3_nt: TGTGCCAGCAGCGTGGGAGGGGCTGAAAAACTGTTTTTT

j_call: TRBJ1-2
v_call: TRBV3-1/TRBV3-2
d_call: -
clone_size: -
cdr3_aa: CASSQPRGYGYTF
cdr3_nt: TGTGCCAGCAGCCAACCTAGGGGCTATGGCTACACCTTC

j_call: TRBJ1-1
v_call: TRBV5-1
d_call: -
clone_size: -
cdr3_aa: CASSSQSRAEAFF
cdr3_nt: TGCGCCAGCAGCTCCCAATCCAGGGCCGAAGCTTTCTTT

j_call: TRBJ2-7
v_call: TRBV23-1
d_call: -
clone_size: -
cdr3_aa: CASSQLTSTSYEQYF
cdr3_nt: TGCGCCAGCAGTCAATTAACGTCTACCTCCTACGAGCAGTACTTC

j_call: TRBJ1-6
v_call: TRBV25-1
d_call: TRBD1
clone_size: few
cdr3_aa: CASTGTGYNSPLHF
cdr3_nt: TGTGCCAGCACCGGGACAGGATATAATTCACCCCTCCACTTT

j_call: TRBJ2-1
v_call: TRBV24-1
d_call: -
clone_size: -
cdr3_aa: CATSDLRGGSYNEQFF
cdr3_nt: TGTGCCACCAGTGATTTGCGAGGTGGCTCCTACAATGAGCAGTTCTTC

j_call: TRBJ1-4
v_call: TRBV6-5
d_call: TRBD1
clone_size: -
cdr3_aa: CASTPGGTNEKLFF
cdr3_nt: TGTGCCAGCACCCCAGGGGGGACTAATGAAAAACTGTTTTTT

j_call: TRBJ1-1
v_call: TRBV6-5
d_call: -
clone_size: -
cdr3_aa: CASRVRGFVTEAFF
cdr3_nt: TGTGCCAGCAGAGTGAGGGGGTTCGTCACTGAAGCTTTCTTT

j_call: TRBJ1-2
v_call: TRBV5-8
d_call: -
clone_size: -
cdr3_aa: CASSLFLQAPYGYTF
cdr3_nt: TGTGCCAGCAGCTTGTTCTTGCAGGCCCCCTATGGCTACACCTTC

j_call: TRBJ1-6
v_call: TRBV6-5
d_call: TRBD1
clone_size: -
cdr3_aa: CASSYSRQGGSPLHF
cdr3_nt: TGTGCCAGCAGTTACTCGAGACAGGGGGGTTCACCCCTCCACTTT

j_call: TRBJ2-1
v_call: TRBV10-3
d_call: TRBD2
clone_size: -
cdr3_aa: CAISEGLAGRGEQFF
cdr3_nt: TGTGCCATCAGTGAGGGGCTAGCGGGACGTGGTGAGCAGTTCTTC

j_call: TRBJ1-1
v_call: TRBV30
d_call: -
clone_size: -
cdr3_aa: CAWTPMNTEAFF
cdr3_nt: TGTGCCTGGACCCCAATGAACACTGAAGCTTTCTTT

j_call: TRBJ2-5
v_call: TRBV7-9
d_call: TRBD2
clone_size: few
cdr3_aa: CASSPLAGDLEETQYF
cdr3_nt: TGTGCCAGCAGTCCTCTAGCGGGGGACCTAGAAGAGACCCAGTACTTC

j_call: TRBJ1-2
v_call: TRBV5-6
d_call: -
clone_size: -
cdr3_aa: CASSRGGNYGYTF
cdr3_nt: TGTGCCAGCAGCCGGGGGGGCAACTATGGCTACACCTTC

j_call: TRBJ1-3
v_call: TRBV11-2
d_call: TRBD1
clone_size: -
cdr3_aa: CASSPTGGAGNTIYF
cdr3_nt: TGTGCCAGCAGCCCGACAGGGGGGGCCGGAAACACCATATATTTT

j_call: TRBJ2-7
v_call: TRBV10-1
d_call: -
clone_size: few
cdr3_aa: CASLGGFILYEQYF
cdr3_nt: TGCGCCAGCTTGGGCGGGTTCATACTCTACGAGCAGTACTTC

j_call: TRBJ1-2
v_call: TRBV5-6
d_call: -
clone_size: -
cdr3_aa: CASSLEGRGTGYTF
cdr3_nt: TGTGCCAGCAGCTTGGAGGGGCGAGGTACTGGCTACACCTTC

j_call: TRBJ2-3
v_call: TRBV28
d_call: TRBD2
clone_size: -
cdr3_aa: CASRLAGEGDTQYF
cdr3_nt: TGTGCCAGCCGACTAGCGGGAGAGGGAGATACGCAGTATTTT

j_call: TRBJ1-2
v_call: TRBV29-1
d_call: TRBD1
clone_size: -
cdr3_aa: CSVEDHGQGAWGYTF
cdr3_nt: TGCAGCGTTGAAGATCACGGACAGGGGGCTTGGGGCTACACCTTC

j_call: TRBJ2-6
v_call: TRBV29-1
d_call: TRBD2
clone_size: -
cdr3_aa: CSVGTAGGMGANVLTF
cdr3_nt: TGCAGCGTTGGAACAGCGGGAGGGATGGGGGCCAACGTCCTGACTTTC

j_call: TRBJ2-6
v_call: TRBV18
d_call: TRBD1
clone_size: -
cdr3_aa: CASSPRMDTGAGANVLTF
cdr3_nt: TGTGCCAGCTCACCTAGAATGGACACAGGGGCTGGGGCCAACGTCCTGACTTTC

j_call: TRBJ2-5
v_call: TRBV11-2
d_call: -
clone_size: -
cdr3_aa: CASSVGGTQYF
cdr3_nt: TGTGCCAGCAGCGTCGGGGGGACCCAGTACTTC

j_call: TRBJ2-5
v_call: TRBV20-1
d_call: -
clone_size: -
cdr3_aa: CSASGGRETQYF
cdr3_nt: TGCAGTGCCAGTGGGGGGCGGGAGACCCAGTACTTC